Listed below are T cell receptor beta chains from one sample, sequenced in a study of blood T cells in healthy people across ages. TCRdb reanalysed the 5' RACE reads using MiXCR and keeps one entry per CDR3 protein. The sample contains around 990,000 distinct CDR3 sequences, about 25% of which appear only once. The same sample was also studied in work on T cells of mothers and their children.

The sequencing input was blood. The receptors here all came from a girl aged 2 to 10 in good health. The CDR3 runs from the conserved cysteine through the conserved F or W. D genes are given only for firm matches. Not every row has a clone size; where given, it reads once, few, many or a size class.

J gene | clone size | V gene | D gene | CDR3 DNA | CDR3 protein
TRBJ2-1 | few | TRBV27 | TRBD2 | TGTGCCAGCAGTTTGGTGGGACTAGCGAACGTCTACAATGAGCAGTTCTTC | CASSLVGLANVYNEQFF
TRBJ1-6 | once | TRBV29-1 | . | TGCAGCGTTGGCACCTCCTATAATTCACCCCTCCACTTT | CSVGTSYNSPLHF
TRBJ1-6 | few | TRBV5-1 | . | TGCGCCAGCAGCTTGGATCGGGCCACTCAAAGCTCCTATAATTCACCCCTCCACTTT | CASSLDRATQSSYNSPLHF
TRBJ1-1 | few | TRBV20-1 | . | TGCGGTGTTTCGGTGGGCACTGAAGCTTTCTTT | CGVSVGTEAFF
TRBJ2-1 | . | TRBV19 | . | TGTGCCAGTAGTCTTATCCGGGACTCCCCCAGAAATGAGCAGTTCTTC | CASSLIRDSPRNEQFF
TRBJ2-3 | . | TRBV29-1 | . | TGCAGCGACCGGGACTTTGAGGGCGGCACAGATACGCAGTATTTT | CSDRDFEGGTDTQYF
TRBJ2-1 | few | TRBV11-2 | . | TGTGCCAGCAGTGCGGGACTCAGCAATGAGCAGTTCTTC | CASSAGLSNEQFF
TRBJ2-3 | few | TRBV24-1 | . | TGTGCCACCGGATTTCGCCGGGAGACAGATACGCAGTATTTT | CATGFRRETDTQYF
TRBJ2-1 | . | TRBV24-1 | . | TGTGCCACCAGTGATCCAACCGGGAGTTACAATGAGCAGTTCTTC | CATSDPTGSYNEQFF
TRBJ2-5 | few | TRBV6-2/TRBV6-3 | . | TGTGCCAGCAGCCTCGTAGGGCCGGTGGGGGGAGAGACCCAGTACTTC | CASSLVGPVGGETQYF
TRBJ2-7 | . | TRBV6-1 | TRBD2 | TGTGCCAGCAACGGAAGCGGGAGAGAGTGGAACGAGCAGTACTTC | CASNGSGREWNEQYF
TRBJ1-1 | few | TRBV29-1 | . | TGCAGCACTGATAAGGGACGGCAAACTGAAGCTTTCTTT | CSTDKGRQTEAFF
TRBJ2-7 | . | TRBV7-2 | . | TGTGCCAGCAGCTCCCACGCCGTCTACGAGCAGTACTTC | CASSSHAVYEQYF
TRBJ2-1 | . | TRBV20-1 | . | TGCAGTGCTAGGGTCTGGGCAGACAATGAGCAGTTCTTC | CSARVWADNEQFF
TRBJ2-5 | . | TRBV7-6 | . | TGTGCCAGCAGCATGCCCGGGAGTCAAGAGACCCAGTACTTC | CASSMPGSQETQYF
TRBJ2-7 | . | TRBV28 | . | TGTGCCAGCAGTCCAGCCGGCGCCACCTACGAGCAGTACTTC | CASSPAGATYEQYF
TRBJ2-2 | . | TRBV20-1 | TRBD2 | TGCAGTGCCCAAGGAACTAGCGGGAGGAGCGGGGAGCTGTTTTTT | CSAQGTSGRSGELFF
TRBJ1-1 | few | TRBV20-1 | . | TGCAGTGCTAGAGATCTCGCAGGGAACACTGAAGCTTTCTTT | CSARDLAGNTEAFF
TRBJ1-2 | few | TRBV2 | . | TGTGCCAGCAGGTTGGGACGAGTACGCTATGGCTACACCTTC | CASRLGRVRYGYTF
TRBJ2-5 | . | TRBV29-1 | TRBD1 | TGCAGCGTGACAGGGGGCATGGAGACCCAGTACTTC | CSVTGGMETQYF
TRBJ2-6 | . | TRBV6-1 | . | TGTGCCGGGGGGACCCTAGGGACCCTCACCGACTCTGGGGCCAACGTCCTGACTTTC | CAGGTLGTLTDSGANVLTF
TRBJ2-3 | many | TRBV6-6 | . | TGTGCCAGCAGGGGACTCATCACAGATACGCAGTATTTT | CASRGLITDTQYF
TRBJ2-1 | . | TRBV20-1 | . | TGCAGTGCTTCCGGACAGCTCCCGGGAAATGAGCAGTTCTTC | CSASGQLPGNEQFF
TRBJ2-1 | few | TRBV29-1 | TRBD2 | TGCAGCGTTGCTACTAGCGGATACAATGAGCAGTTCTTC | CSVATSGYNEQFF
TRBJ2-7 | few | TRBV20-1 | . | TGCAGTGCTAGGTCGGCCTTCTACGAGCAGTACTTC | CSARSAFYEQYF
TRBJ2-7 | . | TRBV20-1 | TRBD2 | TGCAGTGCTAGGGAGCGTAGCGGGAGGGAGGTCGAGCAGTACTTC | CSARERSGREVEQYF
TRBJ1-1 | . | TRBV10-3 | . | TGTGCCATCAGTGCGAGGGACGGCACGAACACTGAAGCTTTCTTT | CAISARDGTNTEAFF
TRBJ2-3 | . | TRBV9 | TRBD2 | TGTGCCAGCAGCGTGACTAGCGGGGGCCCCACAGATACGCAGTATTTT | CASSVTSGGPTDTQYF
TRBJ2-1 | . | TRBV4-3 | . | TGCGCCAGCAGCCAAGATGCCCCCCACAATGAGCAGTTCTTC | CASSQDAPHNEQFF
TRBJ2-1 | few | TRBV5-1 | . | TGCGCCAGCAGCTTAACCCCCGGGACAACTTACAATGAGCAGTTCTTC | CASSLTPGTTYNEQFF
TRBJ2-7 | . | TRBV6-5 | TRBD1 | TGTGCCAGCAGTCTCCTCCCGACAGGGGGTTACGAGCAGTACTTC | CASSLLPTGGYEQYF
TRBJ2-6 | few | TRBV12-3/TRBV12-4 | . | TGTGCCAGCAAATCGGCAGGGTCCTTTGGGGCCAACGTCCTGACTTTC | CASKSAGSFGANVLTF
TRBJ2-1 | few | TRBV5-1 | . | TGCGCCAGCAACATGGACTTGTCTTACAATGAGCAGTTCTTC | CASNMDLSYNEQFF
TRBJ1-1 | . | TRBV29-1 | . | TGCAGCGTTGAAAGATTGGGGAGGACTGAAGCTTTCTTT | CSVERLGRTEAFF
TRBJ2-1 | . | TRBV28 | . | TGTGCCAGCATTTTTGGGGGGACCTACAATGAGCAGTTCTTC | CASIFGGTYNEQFF
TRBJ1-3 | . | TRBV12-3/TRBV12-4 | . | TGTGCCAGCAGTTTCGGGGGAAACATCATATATTTT | CASSFGGNIIYF
TRBJ2-2 | few | TRBV29-1 | . | TGCAGCGCGGAGGGACAGAACACCGGGGAGCTGTTTTTT | CSAEGQNTGELFF
TRBJ2-5 | many | TRBV9 | . | TGTGCCAGCAGCGTAGCTATAACAGAGGAGACCCAGTACTTC | CASSVAITEETQYF
TRBJ1-6 | few | TRBV9 | . | TGTGCCAGCAGCGTAGAGGGATTCTCCTATAATTCACCCCTCCACTTT | CASSVEGFSYNSPLHF
TRBJ2-7 | many | TRBV7-9 | TRBD1 | TGTGCCAGCAGCTCTACAGGGGGCCCCTACGAGCAGTACTTC | CASSSTGGPYEQYF
TRBJ2-6 | few | TRBV12-5 | . | TGTGCTAGTGGTCTCGGGACTCCCAACGTCCTGACTTTC | CASGLGTPNVLTF
TRBJ2-6 | . | TRBV29-1 | TRBD2 | TGCAGCGTTCGGGAGGCAGCTGGGGCCAACGTCCTGACTTTC | CSVREAAGANVLTF
TRBJ1-5 | . | TRBV18 | . | TGTGCCAGCTCACCGGACAGCCTCTCAAAGATTTATAGCAATCAGCCCCAGCATTTT | CASSPDSLSKIYSNQPQHF
TRBJ2-2 | . | TRBV11-2 | . | TGTGCCAGCCTCCCGTTGACCGGGGAGCTGTTTTTT | CASLPLTGELFF
TRBJ1-4 | few | TRBV6-6 | . | TGTGCCAGCAGTTACTCAGGGATCCTGTTTTTT | CASSYSGILFF
TRBJ2-3 | few | TRBV4-2 | . | TGTGCCAGCAGCCCGAACGCCCACACAGATACGCAGTATTTT | CASSPNAHTDTQYF
TRBJ1-1 | many | TRBV5-5 | TRBD1 | TGTGCCAGCAGCTGGGGACAGGGTGCCGACACTGAAGCTTTCTTT | CASSWGQGADTEAFF
TRBJ1-1 | . | TRBV25-1 | . | TGTGCCAGCAGTGAATATTCACACAGGCTAGCAGAACGCCAAGCTTTCTTT | CASSEYSHRLAERQAFF
TRBJ2-5 | . | TRBV7-3 | . | TGTGCCAGCAGACGACTGGGCGAAGAGACCCAGTACTTC | CASRRLGEETQYF
TRBJ1-1 | few | TRBV7-9 | . | TGTGCCAGCAGCCCGGGACCCACGACGAACACTGAAGCTTTCTTT | CASSPGPTTNTEAFF
TRBJ2-5 | few | TRBV7-2 | . | TGTGCCAGCAGCTTATTATGGGTGGGAGAGACCCAGTACTTC | CASSLLWVGETQYF
TRBJ2-5 | . | TRBV28 | . | TGTGCCAGCAGAGATCGACGGATTCAAGAGACCCAGTACTTC | CASRDRRIQETQYF
TRBJ1-1 | many | TRBV7-3 | . | TGTGCCAGCAGCTTCGGTCCTACCACTGAAGCTTTCTTT | CASSFGPTTEAFF
TRBJ2-5 | . | TRBV6-5 | . | TGTGCCAGCGGACCAATACCAGGGGTAGAGACCCAGTACTTC | CASGPIPGVETQYF
TRBJ2-7 | few | TRBV4-2 | . | TGTGCCAGCAGCCAAGAAAGGTCGTCTAGCGTATCCTACGAGCAGTACTTC | CASSQERSSSVSYEQYF
TRBJ2-5 | many | TRBV12-3/TRBV12-4 | . | TGTGCCAGCAGTTTAGACCGGGACGAAGAGACCCAGTACTTC | CASSLDRDEETQYF
TRBJ1-6 | . | TRBV6-1 | . | TGTGCCAGCAGTGAGTGGGGGTCGGATAATTCACCCCTCCACTTT | CASSEWGSDNSPLHF